These 27 T cell receptor beta chains were all obtained from the same sample, sequenced in a study of circulating and synovial CD4+ cells in juvenile arthritis. Assay used: immunoSEQ multiplex PCR; TCRdb lists only in-frame clones, some missing. This table holds some 1,500 clones, 70% to 90% found once. The sequenced sample consisted of HLA-DR+ CD4+ T cells from blood. Subset described: circulating pathogenic-like lymphocytes, sorted as HLA-DR+CD14-CD3+CD4+CD25low/- blood T cells. The receptors stem from a human donor with juvenile idiopathic arthritis.

The V call is TRBV11-2, the J call TRBJ2-5, with a possible D match to TRBD1 (5 bases). Germline CDR1 and CDR2: SGHAT and FQNNGV. CDR3 length: 15 amino acids. V was clipped by 1 base and J by 1 base, with 10 bases between them. The DNA for the CDR3 is TGTGCCAGCAGCTTAGGTTCGCAGGGCCAAGAGACCCAGTACTTC. Protein sequence: CASSLGSQGQETQYF.

The chain links TRBV15 to TRBJ2-1; the match to TRBD2 covers 8 bases. The CDR3 has 16 amino acids. V lost 6 bases, J lost 9 bases, and 16 bases stayed unmatched. Germline V gene lookup returns CDR1 LNHNV and CDR2 YYDKDF (reference sequence). CDR3 in amino acids: CATRPMAGGQVSEQFF. The CDR3 nucleotides read TGTGCCACCAGGCCGATGGCGGGGGGTCAGGTGAGTGAGCAGTTCTTC.

V usage is TRBV2 and J usage is TRBJ2-2; 9 nucleotides line up with TRBD1. The CDR3 sequence is 15 residues long. CDR1 SNHLY and CDR2 FYNNEI come from the germline V gene. The junction had 6 bases not matched to a gene; V was cut back by 6 bases and J by 4 bases. CDR3: CASRNRGQGTGELFF. Here the CDR3 DNA reads TGTGCCAGCAGAAACAGGGGGCAGGGCACCGGGGAGCTGTTTTTT. Complete variable domain (other parts from reference TRBV2 and TRBJ2-2): EPEVTQTPSHQVTQMGQEVILRCVPISNHLYFYWYRQILGQKVEFLVSFYNNEISEKSEIFDDQFSVERPDGSNFTLKIRSTKLEDSAMYFCASRNRGQGTGELFFGEGSRLTVL.

The rearrangement joins TRBV6-6 to TRBJ2-7; possibly TRBD1 for D (6 bases). The CDR3 covers 16 residues. Looked up from germline, CDR1 is MNHNY and CDR2 is SVGAGI (reference sequence). The germline V and J ends were trimmed by 2 bases and 9 bases, with 23 bases remaining between them. CDR3 DNA: TGTGCCAGCAGTTACGGGGGCACAGGGCAGGATTTAGGGCAGTACTTC. Translated: CASSYGGTGQDLGQYF.

J is TRBJ2-1 and V is TRBV4-1; no clear D gene. The CDR3 is 16 amino acids. The V gene's germline CDR1 is MGHRA and CDR2 YSYEKL. V lost 0 bases, J lost 0 bases, and 9 bases lay in between. In nucleotides, the CDR3 is TGCGCCAGCAGCCAAGATAGAGGATTCTCCTACAATGAGCAGTTCTTC. This translates into CASSQDRGFSYNEQFF.

The chain links TRBV5-1 to TRBJ1-3, with a weak D call TRBD1 (5 bases). V gave up 0 bases and J gave up 0 bases, with 10 bases separating them. Looked up from germline, CDR1 is SGHRS and CDR2 is YFSETQ. The CDR3 is made up of 16 amino acids. CDR3 sequence: CASSLGQPNSGNTIYF. CDR3 bases: TGCGCCAGCAGCTTGGGACAGCCCAACTCTGGAAACACCATATATTTT. Variable domain in full (rest from reference TRBV5-1 and TRBJ1-3): KAGVTQTPRYLIKTRGQQVTLSCSPISGHRSVSWYQQTPGQGLQFLFEYFSETQRNKGNFPGRFSGRQFSNSRSEMNVSTLELGDSALYLCASSLGQPNSGNTIYFGEGSWLTVV.

The chain carries TRBV11-2 and TRBJ2-2, with TRBD1 as a possible D gene (5 bases). This CDR3 has 16 amino acids. Germline V gene data show CDR1 as SGHAT and CDR2 as FQNNGV. Trimming cost V 5 bases and J 5 bases, with 18 bases left between them. The CDR3 is CASSPYQGAGTGELFF. DNA for the CDR3: TGTGCCAGCAGCCCCTATCAAGGGGCAGGAACCGGGGAGCTGTTTTTT.

The chain uses TRBV5-4 and TRBJ1-5; TRBD1 matches at 7 bases. The J segment lost 4 bases and the V segment lost 0 bases, leaving 1 base of the junction unmatched. The CDR3 contains 14 residues. Germline CDR1 and CDR2: SGHNT and YYREEE (reference sequence). The CDR3 loop is CASSLEGQNQPQHF. The CDR3 bases are TGTGCCAGCAGCTTGGAGGGACAGAATCAGCCCCAGCATTTT.

The genes are TRBV28 and TRBJ1-4; 8 nucleotides agree with TRBD1. The ends lost 4 bases at V and 8 bases at J; junction bases unmatched: 12. Germline V gene sequence: CDR1 MDHEN, CDR2 SYDVKM. The CDR3 extends over 16 amino acids. The CDR3 bases are TGTGCCAGCAGTTCAACGGATCAGGGGGCCGGCGAAAAACTGTTTTTT. Its protein is CASSSTDQGAGEKLFF.

The rearrangement joins TRBV11-2 to TRBJ2-7; maybe TRBD1 (6 bases). The CDR3 has 15 amino acids. The germline CDR1 and CDR2 sequences are SGHAT and FQNNGV. Trimming removed 2 bases at V and 0 bases at J, with 11 bases between. CDR3 bases: TGTGCCAGCAGCTTACTGCAGGGGAGCTCCTACGAGCAGTACTTC. It is translated as CASSLLQGSSYEQYF.

The chain carries TRBV19 and TRBJ2-7; 11 bases map to TRBD2. Germline-derived CDR1 and CDR2 are LNHDA and SQIVND (reference sequence). This CDR3 contains 15 residues. V lost 3 bases, J lost 4 bases, and 5 bases stayed unmatched. CDR3 protein: CASSMPGLAVYEQYF. The CDR3 DNA is TGTGCCAGTAGTATGCCGGGACTAGCGGTTTACGAGCAGTACTTC.

V is TRBV4-3 and J is TRBJ2-3; 10 bases line up with TRBD1. V lost 1 base to trimming and J lost 8 bases; unmatched junction nucleotides: 15. The CDR3 length is 18 residues. CDR1 and CDR2 from the germline V gene are LGHNA and YSLEER. CDR3 bases: TGCGCCAGCAGCCAAGGCTCAGGGACAGGGGACCCTGCAGGTACGCAGTATTTT. This encodes CASSQGSGTGDPAGTQYF.

The rearrangement joins TRBV6-4 to TRBJ2-2; no clear D. CDR3 length equals 13 residues. V lost 6 bases and J 4 bases, leaving 9 bases between the germline ends. Germline CDR1 MRHNA, CDR2 SNTAGT. CDR3 amino acids: CASRAPITGELFF. In DNA, the CDR3 is TGTGCCAGCAGAGCCCCAATCACCGGGGAGCTGTTTTTT.

This rearrangement joins TRBV28 to TRBJ2-7; 8 bases are a match to TRBD1. Germline-derived CDR1 and CDR2 are MDHEN and SYDVKM. Germline trimming cut 6 bases from V and 7 bases from J; bases unmatched to any gene: 14. The CDR3 contains 15 residues. CDR3 region: CASRHGPGQEREQYF. The CDR3 nucleotides are TGTGCCAGCAGACACGGACCGGGACAGGAAAGAGAGCAGTACTTC.

On this clone itself: The same CDR3 also results from other DNA sequences found in this sample. The chain has TRBV12-5 and TRBJ1-6, with 8 positions matching TRBD1. V gave up 3 bases and J gave up 2 bases; unmatched junction bases: 6. CDR1 is LGHNT, CDR2 FRNRAP, per germline. The CDR3 consists of 17 residues. Here the CDR3 DNA reads TGTGCTAGTGGTTTAGGGACAGGCGTAACCTATAATTCACCCCTCCACTTT. This codes for CASGLGTGVTYNSPLHF.

The chain joins TRBV19 to TRBJ1-2; 7 bases line up with TRBD1. The CDR3 covers 14 residues. Germline lookup yields CDR1 LNHDA and CDR2 SQIVND (reference sequence). The trim removed 3 bases at V and 7 bases at J, leaving 8 bases unmatched. The CDR3: CASSIENRGGGYTF. In DNA, the CDR3 is TGTGCCAGTAGTATTGAAAACAGGGGAGGTGGCTACACCTTC.

This rearrangement joins TRBV7-9 to TRBJ1-1; D is unclear. This CDR3 has 13 amino acids. Trimming shortened V by 4 bases and J by 3 bases, and 9 bases separated the two germline ends. The germline gives CDR1 SEHNR, CDR2 FQNEAQ (reference sequence). CDR3 in DNA: TGTGCCAGCAGCTCCCTGGAGTACACTGAAGCTTTCTTT. As protein: CASSSLEYTEAFF.

The CDR3 loop reads CASSLEGVRYGYTF. The CDR3 DNA follows: TGCGCCAGCAGCTTGGAAGGGGTTCGCTATGGCTACACCTTC. V and J are TRBV5-1 and TRBJ1-2; maybe TRBD1 (5 bases). Germline CDR1 reads SGHRS; CDR2 reads YFSETQ. The CDR3 totals 14 residues. V dropped 0 bases and J dropped 4 bases, with 10 bases sitting between them.

The chain carries TRBV9 and TRBJ2-7, with D perhaps TRBD1 (5 bases). This CDR3 is 12 amino acids long. Trimming pared 5 bases from V and 6 bases from J, leaving 12 bases between. Germline assignment: CDR1 SGDLS and CDR2 YYNGEE. For the CDR3, the DNA is TGTGCCAGCAGTGATCTGGGGCCCGAGCAGTACTTC. Translated, it gives CASSDLGPEQYF.

As to this clone: One end of the junction varies from germline; a read error may be responsible. The chain uses TRBV5-1 and TRBJ2-2; 7 bases agree with TRBD2. The CDR3 contains 15 residues. Per the germline V gene, CDR1 is SGHRS and CDR2 is YFSETQ. CDR3 in DNA: TGCGACAGCAGCGTAGGGGTTAGCGGGACCGGGGAGCTGTTTTTT. This sequence encodes CDSSVGVSGTGELFF. Looking up the rest from reference TRBV5-1 and TRBJ2-2 gives the full variable domain: KAGVTQTPRYLIKTRGQQVTLSCSPISGHRSVSWYQQTPGQGLQFLFEYFSETQRNKGNFPGRFSGRQFSNSRSEMNVSTLELGDSALYLCDSSVGVSGTGELFFGEGSRLTVL.

J is TRBJ2-1 and V is TRBV5-4, with 9 nucleotides matching TRBD2. The V gene's germline CDR1 is SGHNT and CDR2 YYREEE (reference sequence). Trimming at V came to 4 bases and at J to 8 bases, leaving 19 bases not matched to a gene. This CDR3 has 18 residues. DNA for the CDR3: TGTGCCAGCAGCAGCGGACTAGCGAGAAACAATCCTATAGATGAGCAGTTCTTC. Translating it yields CASSSGLARNNPIDEQFF. Variable domain in full (rest from reference TRBV5-4 and TRBJ2-1): ETGVTQSPTHLIKTRGQQVTLRCSSQSGHNTVSWYQQALGQGPQFIFQYYREEENGRGNFPPRFSGLQFPNYSSELNVNALELDDSALYLCASSSGLARNNPIDEQFFGPGTRLTVL.

The chain employs TRBV29-1 and TRBJ1-2; a possible D gene is TRBD1 (5 bases). The V end lost 2 bases, the J end lost 3 bases, and 19 bases lay between the germline ends. The CDR3 runs 16 residues. CDR1 is SQVTM, CDR2 ANQGSEA, per germline. CDR3 sequence: CSVERVPGELYYGYTF. CDR3 nucleotides: TGCAGCGTTGAAAGGGTGCCGGGGGAGTTGTACTATGGCTACACCTTC.

The chain joins TRBV7-8 to TRBJ1-1; D is uncertain. Trimming took off 1 base at V and 0 bases at J, with 9 bases between the two ends. The CDR3 has 15 amino acids. Germline CDR1 and CDR2: SGHVS and FQNEAQ. The CDR3: CASSLGPGLNTEAFF. For the CDR3, the DNA is TGTGCCAGCAGCTTAGGCCCGGGTCTGAACACTGAAGCTTTCTTT.

V gene TRBV21-1 combines with J gene TRBJ1-2. TRBV21-1 is noted as a pseudogene. The CDR3 is made up of 14 amino acids. The CDR3 nucleotides read TGTGCCAGCAGCAAAGGGGGGGGGCACGATGGCTACACCTTC. This sequence encodes CASSKGGGHDGYTF.

The chain combines TRBV5-6 with TRBJ2-3, with D maybe TRBD1 (6 bases). The CDR3 contains 17 residues. Trimming took off 0 bases at V and 6 bases at J, with 20 bases between the two ends. Germline loops: CDR1 SGHDT, CDR2 YYEEEE. The CDR3 loop is CASSLATGRGREDTQYF. The CDR3 DNA reads as TGTGCCAGCAGCTTGGCGACAGGCCGAGGCCGAGAGGATACGCAGTATTTT.

The V call is TRBV5-1, the J call TRBJ2-2; D possibly corresponds to TRBD2 (5 bases). Germline CDR1 and CDR2: SGHRS and YFSETQ. The V end lost 2 bases, the J end lost 5 bases, and 16 bases lay between the germline ends. The CDR3 runs to 16 residues. The CDR3 spells CASSFRTDLGTGELFF. DNA of the CDR3: TGCGCCAGCAGCTTCCGGACTGATCTGGGGACCGGGGAGCTGTTTTTT. Based on the CDR3 plus reference TRBV5-1 and TRBJ2-2, the full variable domain is KAGVTQTPRYLIKTRGQQVTLSCSPISGHRSVSWYQQTPGQGLQFLFEYFSETQRNKGNFPGRFSGRQFSNSRSEMNVSTLELGDSALYLCASSFRTDLGTGELFFGEGSRLTVL.

This chain connects TRBV6-5 to TRBJ2-7; D gene uncertain. Germline V gene sequence: CDR1 MNHEY, CDR2 SVGAGI. This CDR3 is built from 14 residues. V dropped 6 bases and J dropped 0 bases, with 12 bases sitting between them. The CDR3 protein is CASSRHVSSYEQYF. CDR3 DNA sequence: TGTGCCAGCAGCAGACACGTAAGCTCCTACGAGCAGTACTTC.